Shown below are 5 T cell receptor beta chains from a single sample sequenced in a study of blood T cell repertoires in COVID-19. Assay: immunoSEQ multiplex PCR; the TCRdb copy retains only in-frame clones and omits some. The sample includes 60,000 to 75,000 clones, approximately 91% seen only once; the top ten take 1.5% to 2%. Sequencing input: peripheral blood. Receptors were obtained from a human donor in a cohort sampled during active COVID-19.

The chain employs TRBV19 and TRBJ2-7; D remains ambiguous. The CDR3 consists of 14 residues. CDR1 LNHDA and CDR2 SQIVND come from the germline V gene (reference sequence). Trimming took 4 bases from V and 3 from J, leaving 13 bases between them. Here the CDR3 DNA reads TGTGCCAGTAGTAGGGCTCCCTCCCGCTACGAGCAGTACTTC. It yields the protein CASSRAPSRYEQYF.

The chain links TRBV7-8 to TRBJ2-7; possible D gene TRBD2, 6 bases. There are 15 residues in the CDR3. Trimming removed 1 base from V and 5 bases from J, with 15 bases in between. CDR1 is SGHVS and CDR2 is FQNEAQ in the germline V gene. The CDR3, as DNA: TGTGCCAGCAGCTTAGGGGGACTGCAAGGACACGAGCAGTACTTC. This encodes CASSLGGLQGHEQYF.

The gene calls are TRBV5-6 and TRBJ1-4, with 7 bases that match TRBD1. The germline V gene encodes CDR1 SGHDT and CDR2 YYEEEE. Unmatched junction bases numbered 4, after V lost 2 bases and J lost 0 bases. There are 16 residues in the CDR3. CDR3 DNA sequence: TGTGCCAGCAGCTTAACAGGGGTGGCAACTAATGAAAAACTGTTTTTT. Translating it yields CASSLTGVATNEKLFF.

The CDR3 nucleotides are TGTGCCAGCAGCAGGGCGCGGGAGGGCCGTGAGCAGTTCTTC. Its protein product is CASSRAREGREQFF. The chain employs TRBV11-3 and TRBJ2-1, with 9 bases aligning to TRBD2. Per germline, CDR1 SGHNT and CDR2 YENEEA. The V segment lost 5 bases and the J segment 9 bases; nucleotides outside the gene matches: 8. The CDR3 length is 14 residues.

The genes are TRBV28 and TRBJ1-3; D remains unclear. Trimming pared 1 base from V and 6 bases from J, leaving 13 bases between. The germline CDR1 and CDR2 sequences are MDHEN and SYDVKM. This CDR3 has 15 amino acids. The CDR3 nucleotides are TGTGCCAGCAGTTTATCCGGGTTAAAGGCAAACACCATATATTTT. Translating it yields CASSLSGLKANTIYF.